The T cell receptor beta chain under discussion was sequenced for a study of early T cells in non-severe SARS-CoV-2 infection. Germline CDR1 reads SGHAT; CDR2 reads FQNNGV. The V gene end was trimmed by 5 bases and the J gene end by 5 bases; junction bases not matched to a gene: 14. The CDR3 totals 17 residues. Researchers attached unique molecular identifiers to individual cDNA molecules. TCRdb called the 5' RACE reads again in MiXCR, with one record for every CDR3 protein. The sample lists about 77,000 distinct CDR3 sequences, about 15% seen once, with around 2.6% in the top ten. This clonotype was picked up a small number of times.

The rearrangement uses TRBV11-2 and TRBJ2-3; 9 bases match TRBD1. The TCR was taken from an adult who was a healthcare worker with PCR-confirmed SARS-CoV-2 infection or an uninfected control (not recorded which). The sequenced sample consisted of whole blood. CDR3 region: CASSPPPQGAVGDTQYF. The CDR3, as DNA: TGTGCCAGCAGCCCCCCTCCACAGGGGGCGGTTGGAGATACGCAGTATTTT.